This T cell receptor beta chain stems from a study of blood T cell repertoires in COVID-19. There are a few counts of this clone. Here immunoSEQ multiplex PCR was the method, and the copy in TCRdb shows in-frame clones only, minus some. This sample carries some 260,000 clones, roughly 90% of them seen once, and the ten largest clones take just under 6.5%. Trimming pared 5 bases from V and 0 bases from J, leaving 10 bases between. The CDR3 loop spans 14 amino acids. Germline V gene lookup returns CDR1 SGHTA and CDR2 FQGTGA. Material for sequencing was PBMCs or T cells enriched from blood (not recorded which). The gene calls are TRBV7-3 and TRBJ1-1; no definite D call. This clonotype originated in a woman between 25 and 40 years old with acute COVID-19. The chain's CDR3 is CASSASPVNTEAFF. DNA of the CDR3: TGTGCCAGCAGCGCGAGCCCGGTGAACACTGAAGCTTTCTTT.